This TCR beta chain is drawn from a study of blood T cell repertoires in COVID-19. Measured with immunoSEQ multiplex PCR; TCRdb has only the in-frame clones, and not every one. The sample lists 240,000 or so clones, more than 75% occurring once. Germline CDR1 reads SEHNR; CDR2 reads FQNEAQ (reference sequence). The germline V and J ends were trimmed by 5 bases and 10 bases, with 18 bases remaining between them. There are 14 residues in the CDR3. The sequenced material came from peripheral blood. V is TRBV7-9 and J is TRBJ2-1; possible D gene TRBD2, 7 bases. This TCR was recovered from a woman between 40 and 50 years old who had recovered from COVID-19. CDR3 amino acids: CASSPRWGGGEQFF. The CDR3 DNA is TGTGCCAGCAGCCCCCGGTGGGGGGGCGGGGAGCAGTTCTTC. The full variable domain, rest sourced from reference TRBV7-9 and TRBJ2-1, is DTGVSQNPRHKITKRGQNVTFRCDPISEHNRLYWYRQTLGQGPEFLTYFQNEAQLEKSRLLSDRFSAERPKGSFSTLEIQRTEQGDSAMYLCASSPRWGGGEQFFGPGTRLTVL.